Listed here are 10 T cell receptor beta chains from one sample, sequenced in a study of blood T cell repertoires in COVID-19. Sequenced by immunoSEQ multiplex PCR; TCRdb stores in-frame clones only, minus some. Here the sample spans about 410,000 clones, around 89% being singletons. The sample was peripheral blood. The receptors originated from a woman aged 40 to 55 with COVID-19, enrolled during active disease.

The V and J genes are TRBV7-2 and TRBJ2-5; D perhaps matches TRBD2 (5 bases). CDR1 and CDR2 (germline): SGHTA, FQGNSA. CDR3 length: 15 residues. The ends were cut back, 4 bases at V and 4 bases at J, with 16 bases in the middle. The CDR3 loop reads CASSSEGPRGETQYF. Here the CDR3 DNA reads TGTGCCAGCAGCTCCGAAGGGCCCCGGGGAGAGACCCAGTACTTC.

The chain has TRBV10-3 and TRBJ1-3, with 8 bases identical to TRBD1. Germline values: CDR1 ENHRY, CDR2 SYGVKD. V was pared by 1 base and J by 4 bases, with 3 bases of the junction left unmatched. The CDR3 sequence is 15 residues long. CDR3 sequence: CAISEYDRGGNTIYF. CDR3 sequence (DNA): TGTGCCATCAGTGAGTACGACAGGGGAGGAAACACCATATATTTT.

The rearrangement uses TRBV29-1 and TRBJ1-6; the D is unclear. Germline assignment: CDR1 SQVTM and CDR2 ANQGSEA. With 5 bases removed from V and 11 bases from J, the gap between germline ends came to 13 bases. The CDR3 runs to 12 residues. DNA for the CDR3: TGCAGCGTTCTCGACATGCTACCACCCCTCCACTTT. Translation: CSVLDMLPPLHF.

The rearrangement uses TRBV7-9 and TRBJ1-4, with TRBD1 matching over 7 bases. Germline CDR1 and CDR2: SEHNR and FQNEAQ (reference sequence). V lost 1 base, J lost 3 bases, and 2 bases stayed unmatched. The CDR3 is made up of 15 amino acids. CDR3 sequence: CASSLGGTANEKLFF. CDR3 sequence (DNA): TGTGCCAGCAGCTTAGGTGGGACAGCTAATGAAAAACTGTTTTTT.

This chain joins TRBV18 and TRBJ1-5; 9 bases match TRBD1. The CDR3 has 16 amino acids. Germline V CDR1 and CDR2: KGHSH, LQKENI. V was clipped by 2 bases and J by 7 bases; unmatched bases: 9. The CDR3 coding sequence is TGTGCCAGCTCACCAGGCGTGGGACAGGGAAACCAGCCCCAGCATTTT. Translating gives CASSPGVGQGNQPQHF.

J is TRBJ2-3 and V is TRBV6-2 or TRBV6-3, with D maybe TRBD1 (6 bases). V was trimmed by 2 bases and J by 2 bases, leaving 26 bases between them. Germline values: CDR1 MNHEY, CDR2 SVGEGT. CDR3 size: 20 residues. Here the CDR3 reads CASSYHNRDTGPWVTDTQYF. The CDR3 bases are TGTGCCAGCAGTTACCATAACCGGGACACAGGGCCCTGGGTCACAGATACGCAGTATTTT.

CDR3 sequence (DNA): TGTGCCAGCAGTCCCCGGGACAGGGGCCTAGGGAACACTGAAGCTTTCTTT. Its translation: CASSPRDRGLGNTEAFF. V and J are TRBV6-2 or TRBV6-3 and TRBJ1-1; 10 nucleotides match TRBD1. This CDR3 region has 17 residues. Germline-derived CDR1 and CDR2 are MNHEY and SVGEGT. J was trimmed by 1 base and V by 5 bases; bases with no gene match: 10.

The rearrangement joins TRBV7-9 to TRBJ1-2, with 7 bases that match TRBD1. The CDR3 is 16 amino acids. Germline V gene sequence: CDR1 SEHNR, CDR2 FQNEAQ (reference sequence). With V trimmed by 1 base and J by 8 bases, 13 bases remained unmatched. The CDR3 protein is CASSLGGTAPARGYTF. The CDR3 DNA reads TGTGCCAGCAGCTTAGGAGGGACAGCTCCAGCGAGAGGCTACACCTTC.

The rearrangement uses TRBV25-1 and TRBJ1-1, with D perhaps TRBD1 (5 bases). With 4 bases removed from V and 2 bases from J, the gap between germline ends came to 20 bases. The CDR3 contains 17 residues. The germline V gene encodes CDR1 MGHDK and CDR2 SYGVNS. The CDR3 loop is CASSGGFFRQGNTEAFF. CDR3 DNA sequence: TGTGCCAGCAGTGGGGGATTCTTCCGTCAGGGTAACACTGAAGCTTTCTTT.

CDR3 sequence reads: CASSPKGGTYGYTF. CDR3 nucleotides: TGTGCCAGCAGCCCTAAAGGGGGTACCTATGGCTACACCTTC. V usage is TRBV7-3 and J usage is TRBJ1-2; perhaps TRBD1 as D (6 bases). This CDR3 contains 14 residues. V gave up 5 bases and J gave up 4 bases, with 14 bases separating them. The germline V gene encodes CDR1 SGHTA and CDR2 FQGTGA.